This T cell receptor (beta chain) was identified during a study of response to subunit inactivated influenza vaccine. One entry per CDR3 protein, called by TCRdb with MiXCR from the RT-PCR reads. The sample has about half a million distinct CDR3 sequences, around 9.9% seen once. V lost 5 bases, J lost 1 base, and 11 bases stayed unmatched. The germline V gene encodes CDR1 MNHEY and CDR2 SMNVEV (reference sequence). CDR3 length: 17 amino acids. This receptor was obtained from a man aged 45-65 years who received an inactivated influenza vaccine. The specimen comprised PBMCs from blood, sampled 35 to 45 days after vaccination. The V gene is TRBV27, the J gene TRBJ2-3; the match to TRBD1 covers 8 bases. CDR3 DNA: TGTGCCAGCAGTCCGCTCCCGACAGGGGTCGGCACAGATACGCAGTATTTT. This codes for CASSPLPTGVGTDTQYF.